The source of this T cell receptor beta chain is a study of cytomegalovirus exposure and HLA in healthy donors. Study details: Around 80 million unique TCRs from HLA-typed donors were held in an early data release.

General observations from the study: Later analysis suggested most CMV-associated TCR beta chains were HLA-restricted. Productive status was seen about 87% or about 30% of the time for most TCR beta V segments in an earlier analysis.

The CDR3 spans 16 residues. Looked up from germline, CDR1 is SGHNT and CDR2 is YYREEE (reference sequence). Trimming cost V 1 base and J 10 bases; bases outside gene matches: 7. In the PCR, 60 Vbeta and 13 Jbeta primers were used. Clones were sequenced by immunoSEQ multiplex PCR, and TCRdb holds only the in-frame ones, with some missing. The sample contains 150,000 to 200,000 clones, around 81% of which appear only once. On this clone: Its antigen is unknown.

This clonotype originated in a man in his late teens or twenties in good health and CMV-seronegative. V usage is TRBV5-4 and J usage is TRBJ2-1; 14 nucleotides line up with TRBD2. Source material: PBMCs. CDR3 residues: CASSLRTSGGLGEQFF. The CDR3 DNA reads as TGTGCCAGCAGCTTGAGGACTAGCGGGGGGTTAGGGGAGCAGTTCTTC. The complete variable domain, with remaining parts taken from reference TRBV5-4 and TRBJ2-1, reads ETGVTQSPTHLIKTRGQQVTLRCSSQSGHNTVSWYQQALGQGPQFIFQYYREEENGRGNFPPRFSGLQFPNYSSELNVNALELDDSALYLCASSLRTSGGLGEQFFGPGTRLTVL.